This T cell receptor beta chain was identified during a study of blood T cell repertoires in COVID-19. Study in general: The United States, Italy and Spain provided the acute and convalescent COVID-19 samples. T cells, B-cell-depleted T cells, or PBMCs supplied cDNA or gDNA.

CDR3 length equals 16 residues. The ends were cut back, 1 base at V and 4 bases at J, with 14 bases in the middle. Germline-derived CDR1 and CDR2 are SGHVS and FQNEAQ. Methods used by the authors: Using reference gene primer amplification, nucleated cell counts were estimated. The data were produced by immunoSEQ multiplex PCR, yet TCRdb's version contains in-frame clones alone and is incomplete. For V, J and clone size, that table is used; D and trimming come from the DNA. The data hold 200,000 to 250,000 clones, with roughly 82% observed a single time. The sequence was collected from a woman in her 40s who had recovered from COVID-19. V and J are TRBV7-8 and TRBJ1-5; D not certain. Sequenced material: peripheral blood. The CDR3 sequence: CASSLVGRGINQPQHF. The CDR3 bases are TGTGCCAGCAGCTTAGTAGGGAGAGGGATAAATCAGCCCCAGCATTTT.